This T cell receptor (beta chain) derives from a study of shared clonotypes between healthy human individuals. The method was immunoSEQ multiplex PCR; TCRdb's version includes in-frame clones alone and lacks a portion of them. The sample holds 2 million to 2.5 million clones, nearly 97% seen once. Trimming stripped 2 bases from V and 4 bases from J, with 9 bases between. There are 14 residues in the CDR3. The specimen sequenced was naive CD4+ T cells sorted from blood. Described subset: CD45RA+ positively selected. This TCR derives from a man between 18 and 35 years old in good health. V and J are TRBV5-3 and TRBJ2-2, with D perhaps TRBD1 (6 bases). TRBV5-3 is given ORF status, its function remaining uncertain. CDR3 protein: CARSFRGSTGELFF. The CDR3 DNA reads as TGTGCCAGAAGCTTCAGGGGCTCCACCGGGGAGCTGTTTTTT.